This TCR beta chain was identified during a study of blood T cells in healthy people across ages. Broader study findings: It was not possible, with unsorted PBMCs, to conclusively compare naive and antigen-experienced cells. It was held that the diversity estimates obtained from one million T cells were underestimates.

The junction had 5 bases not matched to a gene; V was cut back by 4 bases and J by 1 base. The CDR3 totals 15 residues. Germline V gene sequence: CDR1 SGDLS, CDR2 YYNGEE. A second PCR of roughly 7 to 11 cycles used a sample-barcoded 5' primer and a J-beta primer mix. TCRdb redid the calling of the 5' RACE reads with MiXCR, one entry per CDR3 protein. This sample has about 830,000 distinct CDR3 sequences, with 62% found just once. In its sample, this clonotype was seen a few times. Its antigen is unknown. Sequenced: blood. The rearrangement links TRBV9 to TRBJ2-3; 8 nucleotides agree with TRBD1. This TCR was sampled from a man aged 25-45 years in good health. The CDR3 DNA reads TGTGCCAGCAGCCTCCAGGGACAGGGCACAGATACGCAGTATTTT. Its translation: CASSLQGQGTDTQYF.